The next 22 T cell receptor beta chains were all read from a single sample in a study of blood T cell repertoires in COVID-19. Measured with immunoSEQ multiplex PCR; TCRdb has only the in-frame clones, and not every one. The table lists under 60,000 clones, 78% of them singletons. The sequenced material came from peripheral blood. Receptors originate from a human donor in a cohort sampled during active COVID-19.

The chain links TRBV7-2 to TRBJ2-7, with D hard to call. With 1 base removed from V and 0 bases from J, the gap between germline ends came to 10 bases. The CDR3 spans 15 residues. Germline CDR1 reads SGHTA; CDR2 reads FQGNSA. Here the CDR3 reads CASSLEAAFSYEQYF. CDR3 in DNA: TGTGCCAGCAGCTTAGAGGCGGCCTTCTCCTACGAGCAGTACTTC.

The chain recombines TRBV4-3 with TRBJ1-1; TRBD1 matches at 7 bases. From germline, CDR1 is LGHNA and CDR2 YSLEER. V lost 3 bases to trimming and J lost 5 bases; unmatched junction nucleotides: 9. CDR3 length: 15 amino acids. The CDR3 protein is CASSQPGQEFTEAFF. For the CDR3, the DNA is TGCGCCAGCAGCCAGCCCGGACAGGAATTTACTGAAGCTTTCTTT.

This sequence joins TRBV3-1 (or the pseudogene TRBV3-2) and TRBJ2-7, with D possibly TRBD2 on 5 matching bases. Trimming removed 7 bases at V and 3 bases at J, with 19 bases between. This CDR3 spans 15 amino acids. Germline CDR1 LGHDT, CDR2 YNNKEL (reference sequence). CDR3 sequence: CASTRSGGPSYEQYF. The CDR3 DNA sequence: TGTGCCAGCACCCGAAGTGGCGGGCCCAGCTACGAGCAGTACTTC.

This clone appeared once. The gene calls are TRBV9 and TRBJ1-6, with 7 bases that match TRBD1. Germline V gene lookup returns CDR1 SGDLS and CDR2 YYNGEE. The CDR3 spans 13 residues. J was trimmed by 9 bases and V by 3 bases; bases with no gene match: 3. The CDR3 sequence is CASSETGSSPLHF. CDR3 nucleotide sequence: TGTGCCAGCAGCGAGACAGGGAGTTCACCCCTCCACTTT.

The chain combines TRBV10-3 with TRBJ1-2; 8 nucleotides line up with TRBD1. The CDR3 is 17 residues long. CDR1 and CDR2 from the germline V gene are ENHRY and SYGVKD. J gave up 0 bases and V 0 bases, and 6 bases lay outside the gene matches. CDR3 sequence: CAISESRTGWANYGYTF. The CDR3 region has the DNA TGTGCCATCAGTGAGTCAAGGACAGGGTGGGCTAACTATGGCTACACCTTC.

The genes are TRBV3-1 (or the pseudogene TRBV3-2) and TRBJ1-5; D unclear. Trimming left V 1 base short and J 4 bases short, with 11 bases between. Germline V gene sequence: CDR1 LGHDT, CDR2 YNNKEL (reference sequence). The CDR3 covers 15 residues. The CDR3 loop is CASSQGSRGNQPQHF. CDR3 nucleotides: TGTGCCAGCAGCCAAGGGTCAAGAGGAAATCAGCCCCAGCATTTT.

The sample holds a few counts of this clone. The chain recombines TRBV27 with TRBJ2-1, with 11 nucleotides matching TRBD2. This CDR3 spans 15 amino acids. Trimming cost V 6 bases and J 2 bases; bases outside gene matches: 3. Germline V gene lookup returns CDR1 MNHEY and CDR2 SMNVEV (reference sequence). The CDR3 sequence: CASSLAGGTYNEQFF. CDR3 nucleotide sequence: TGTGCCAGCAGCCTAGCGGGGGGAACCTACAATGAGCAGTTCTTC.

This clone occurred once. The genes are TRBV24-1 and TRBJ2-5; the D gene is possibly TRBD2 (6 bases). Between the trimmed V and J ends, which lost 5 bases and 5 bases, there was a span of 11 bases. The V gene's germline CDR1 is KGHDR and CDR2 SFDVKD. This CDR3 contains 13 residues. The CDR3 DNA follows: TGTGCCACCAGTGTGGGCGGGAAGGAGACCCAGTACTTC. This gives the protein CATSVGGKETQYF.

J is TRBJ2-3 and V is TRBV29-1; D possibly corresponds to TRBD2 (5 bases). Trimming cost V 5 bases and J 3 bases, with 15 bases left between them. Germline CDR1 reads SQVTM; CDR2 reads ANQGSEA. This CDR3 has 14 residues. The CDR3 sequence: CSVSRGLVTDTQYF. The CDR3 DNA follows: TGCAGCGTTTCTCGGGGATTGGTTACAGATACGCAGTATTTT.

V usage is TRBV5-1 and J usage is TRBJ1-2; no reliable D call. Germline CDR1 and CDR2: SGHRS and YFSETQ. V was clipped by 0 bases and J by 5 bases, with 8 bases between them. The length of the CDR3 is 13 residues. CDR3 sequence (DNA): TGCGCCAGCAGCTTGGCAGAAATGTATGGCTACACCTTC. Translation: CASSLAEMYGYTF.

The J gene is TRBJ1-2, the V gene TRBV6-1, with D unresolved. This CDR3 comprises 13 residues. V dropped 3 bases and J dropped 4 bases, with 9 bases sitting between them. Germline V gives CDR1 MNHNS, CDR2 SASEGT. The CDR3 region has the DNA TGTGCCAGCAGTGAGGAGGGAATCTATGGCTACACCTTC. Translation: CASSEEGIYGYTF.

The chain carries TRBV11-2 and TRBJ1-1; D uncertain. This CDR3 is 13 amino acids long. Germline CDR1 reads SGHAT; CDR2 reads FQNNGV. V gave up 4 bases and J gave up 1 base, with 7 bases separating them. This chain's CDR3 is CASSSQTNTEAFF. CDR3 coding DNA: TGTGCCAGCAGCTCACAGACGAACACTGAAGCTTTCTTT.

J is TRBJ2-2 and V is TRBV30; a weak D match, TRBD1 (5 bases). This CDR3 comprises 14 residues. CDR1 and CDR2 from the germline V gene are GTSNPN and SVGIG (reference sequence). Trimming removed 1 base from V and 4 bases from J, with 10 bases in between. For the CDR3, the DNA is TGTGCCTGGAGTGGTCAGGGTGTCACCGGGGAGCTGTTTTTT. This encodes CAWSGQGVTGELFF.

This clone was observed a single time. The rearrangement joins TRBV5-5 to TRBJ2-7; 9 nucleotides match TRBD1. The germline CDR1 and CDR2 sequences are SGHKS and YYEKEE (reference sequence). The V and J ends lost 2 bases and 4 bases, in that order; junction bases with no gene match: 4. The CDR3 sequence is 14 residues long. CDR3 bases: TGTGCCAGCAGCTTAACGACAGGGGGATACGAGCAGTACTTC. This sequence encodes CASSLTTGGYEQYF.

This sequence joins TRBV29-1 and TRBJ1-4, with D hard to call. The ends were cut back, 6 bases at V and 5 bases at J, with 13 bases in the middle. This CDR3 contains 13 residues. CDR1 and CDR2 (germline): SQVTM, ANQGSEA. The CDR3 sequence is CSVYYGWNEKLFF. CDR3 DNA sequence: TGCAGCGTCTACTACGGCTGGAATGAAAAACTGTTTTTT.

V is TRBV3-1 (or the pseudogene TRBV3-2) and J is TRBJ1-2, with D possibly matching TRBD1 (6 bases). Trimming took 0 bases from V and 5 from J, leaving 13 bases between them. CDR1 is LGHDT and CDR2 is YNNKEL in the germline V gene (reference sequence). This CDR3 contains 15 residues. CDR3 region: CASSQDIQGMYGYTF. CDR3 sequence (DNA): TGTGCCAGCAGCCAAGATATCCAGGGGATGTATGGCTACACCTTC.

The chain employs TRBV3-1 (or the pseudogene TRBV3-2) and TRBJ2-6, with TRBD1 as a possible D gene (6 bases). This CDR3 region has 15 residues. Germline V CDR1 and CDR2: LGHDT, YNNKEL (reference sequence). Trimming cost V 2 bases and J 1 base, with 6 bases left between them. CDR3 loop: CASSQTGSGANVLTF. DNA of the CDR3: TGTGCCAGCAGCCAAACAGGGTCTGGGGCCAACGTCCTGACTTTC.

CDR3: CASRPGQVKSEAFF. In nucleotides, the CDR3 is TGTGCCAGTAGGCCGGGACAGGTAAAGTCTGAAGCTTTCTTT. The chain has TRBV19 and TRBJ1-1, with 8 bases fitting TRBD1. The CDR3 consists of 14 residues. Per germline, CDR1 LNHDA and CDR2 SQIVND (reference sequence). With 6 bases clipped from V and 6 bases from J, the junction kept 9 bases outside the gene matches.

V gene TRBV18 combines with J gene TRBJ1-6; possibly TRBD1 for D (6 bases). The germline gives CDR1 KGHSH, CDR2 LQKENI. This CDR3 is built from 15 residues. Trimming stripped 1 base from V and 10 bases from J, with 14 bases between. This CDR3 reads CASSPRTASESPLHF. In DNA, the CDR3 is TGTGCCAGCTCACCACGGACAGCCTCTGAGTCACCCCTCCACTTT. Supplemented by reference TRBV18 and TRBJ1-6, the full variable domain reads NAGVMQNPRHLVRRRGQEARLRCSPMKGHSHVYWYRQLPEEGLKFMVYLQKENIIDESGMPKERFSAEFPKEGPSILRIQQVVRGDSAAYFCASSPRTASESPLHFGNGTRLTVT.

The chain combines TRBV5-1 with TRBJ2-1; a possible D gene is TRBD2 (5 bases). The CDR3 extends over 14 amino acids. Germline CDR1 and CDR2: SGHRS and YFSETQ. Written as DNA, the CDR3 is TGCGCGTCCACTGGAGCGGAAGAGTACAATGAGCAGTTCTTC. It specifies CASTGAEEYNEQFF.

The chain employs TRBV2 and TRBJ1-5; D is unclear. V was pared by 2 bases and J by 0 bases, with 5 bases between. From germline, CDR1 is SNHLY and CDR2 FYNNEI. CDR3 length: 14 residues. CDR3 in DNA: TGTGCCAGCAGTGAATCAGTTAGCAATCAGCCCCAGCATTTT. As protein: CASSESVSNQPQHF.

This clone was seen more than once but under ten times. The chain has TRBV14 and TRBJ2-7, with D perhaps matching TRBD1 (5 bases). The CDR3 length is 14 residues. Trimming pared 3 bases from V and 5 bases from J, leaving 14 bases between. Per the germline V gene, CDR1 is SGHDN and CDR2 is FVKESK. The CDR3 is CASSQLGAVDEQYF. The CDR3 region has the DNA TGTGCCAGCAGCCAGCTAGGGGCGGTGGACGAGCAGTACTTC.